Given below is one TCR beta chain in context. The antigen remains undetermined. Clones were read by immunoSEQ multiplex PCR, and TCRdb kept only the in-frame ones, dropping some. The sample contains 57,000 or so clones, about 90% of which appear only once. The entry originates in a study of graft-versus-host responses after intestinal transplantation. Study-wide findings and caveats: Early post-transplant declines in HvG were associated with peak levels of circulating GvH clones. Those patients showing graft-donor T cell macrochimerism displayed high graft-versus-host to host-versus-graft clonal ratios in allografts.

Germline trimming cut 5 bases from V and 6 bases from J; bases unmatched to any gene: 5. Germline V lookup: CDR1 SGHNT, CDR2 YYREEE (reference sequence). The CDR3 covers 12 residues. The sample consisted of PBMCs, taken 118 to 130 days after intestinal transplantation. This rearrangement joins TRBV5-4 to TRBJ2-7, with 7 bases fitting TRBD1. The TCR was taken from a human patient who received an intestinal transplant, so some T cells may come from the graft donor. The CDR3 region has the DNA TGTGCCAGCAGTCTAGACAGGGTCGAGCAGTACTTC. As protein: CASSLDRVEQYF.